A selection of T cell receptor beta chains follows, all from one sample in a study of cytomegalovirus exposure and HLA in healthy donors. The table came from immunoSEQ multiplex PCR; TCRdb's copy has only in-frame clones and leaves some out. Here the sample spans some 160,000 clones, 80% to 90% being singletons. Source material: PBMCs. The origin of the receptors is a woman aged 40 to 50 in good health and CMV-seropositive. CDR3s include the opening cysteine and the closing phenylalanine or tryptophan. Each record gives: CDR3 DNA, CDR3 protein, CDR3 length, V gene, J gene, D gene, clone size. A D gene is named only where the DNA matches it firmly. Clone size is stated in some rows and not others, as once, few, many or a class when expanded.

TGTGCCAGCAGCTTTAAGGGGGGAAACACCATATATTTT,CASSFKGGNTIYF,13,TRBV5-6,TRBJ1-3,-,-
TGTGCCAGCAGCAACCTAGAGAATGAGCAGTTCTTC,CASSNLENEQFF,12,TRBV9,TRBJ2-1,-,-
TGTGCCAGCTCACCACGGGCACAATCCTACAATGAGCAGTTCTTC,CASSPRAQSYNEQFF,15,TRBV18,TRBJ2-1,-,few
TGTGCCAGCTCTCCCAAGACAGGGAGCACAGATACGCAGTATTTT,CASSPKTGSTDTQYF,15,TRBV18,TRBJ2-3,TRBD1,-
TGTGCCAGTAGTGCCGGGACAGGGGCCATCTACAATGAGCAGTTCTTC,CASSAGTGAIYNEQFF,16,TRBV19,TRBJ2-1,TRBD1,-
TGTGCCAGCTCACAAGGGACAGACTCTGGAAACACCATATATTTT,CASSQGTDSGNTIYF,15,TRBV18,TRBJ1-3,TRBD1,-
TGTGCCAGCAGTCCCAAGCGGGAGGGGGGCAATGAGCAGTTCTTC,CASSPKREGGNEQFF,15,TRBV6-6,TRBJ2-1,TRBD2,-
TGTGCCAGCAGCCAGGGCCCCGATCGACTAGCGGGGTTCAATGAGCAGTTCTTC,CASSQGPDRLAGFNEQFF,18,TRBV14,TRBJ2-1,TRBD2,-
TGTGCCAGCTCCCCCCCTGGACGGAGGTTGGAAAAACTGTTTTTT,CASSPPGRRLEKLFF,15,TRBV18,TRBJ1-4,-,-
TGTGCCAGCAGGCTAACAGGGGCCGAGGGTCAGCCCCAGCATTTT,CASRLTGAEGQPQHF,15,TRBV27,TRBJ1-5,TRBD1,-
TGCGCCAGCAGCCTCAGCGGGGCCCAAGAGACCCAGTACTTC,CASSLSGAQETQYF,14,TRBV4-3,TRBJ2-5,TRBD2,-
TGTGCCAGCAGTGAAGGGGGCGGGGGGGGCTATGAGCAGTTCTTC,CASSEGGGGGYEQFF,15,TRBV2,TRBJ2-1,TRBD2,-
TGTGCCAGCAGCTCCTTCAGCGGGGGTCTCGGGGAGCTGTTTTTT,CASSSFSGGLGELFF,15,TRBV7-2,TRBJ2-2,TRBD2,-